These T cell receptor beta chains were read from a single sample in a study of cytomegalovirus exposure and HLA in healthy donors. Method: immunoSEQ multiplex PCR; TCRdb's copy keeps in-frame clones and lacks some. The sample lists over 130,000 clones; around 75% were seen once. Sample: PBMCs. These receptors were obtained from a female donor in good health and CMV-seronegative. The CDR3 runs from the conserved cysteine through the conserved F or W. The D gene is left open where the match is weak. Clone size appears in some rows only: once, few, many, or a class for an expanded clone.

NA	TRBD1	TRBV11-1	TRBJ1-2	TGTGCCAGCAGCCATGATACAGGGGGGAGTAACTATGGCTACACCTTC	CASSHDTGGSNYGYTF
NA	TRBD2	TRBV4-2	TRBJ2-4	TGTGCCAGCAGCCCTGGGGGCCTAGCGGGAGTAGCCAAAAACATTCAGTACTTC	CASSPGGLAGVAKNIQYF
NA	TRBD1	TRBV11-1	TRBJ2-7	TGTGCCAGCAGCTTAGGGGGGAAGCCGGGACAGGGTCGTTACGAGCAGTACTTC	CASSLGGKPGQGRYEQYF
NA	TRBD1	TRBV6-6	TRBJ1-5	TGTGCCAGCAGTTACTCCGACAGGGCCCAGCCCCAGCATTTT	CASSYSDRAQPQHF
NA	NA	TRBV7-9	TRBJ2-7	TGTGCCAGCTTCGGAGGATACGAGCAGTACTTC	CASFGGYEQYF
NA	NA	TRBV5-6	TRBJ2-2	TGTGCCAGCACCATCACCGGGGAGCTGTTTTTT	CASTITGELFF
few	TRBD1	TRBV18	TRBJ1-1	TGTGCCAGCTCACCATCACAGGGGACTGAAGCTTTCTTT	CASSPSQGTEAFF
once	TRBD1	TRBV5-6	TRBJ2-7	TGTGCCAGCAGCTTGGTGGGACAGGGAGAGAACGAGCAGTACTTC	CASSLVGQGENEQYF
NA	TRBD1	TRBV27	TRBJ1-2	TGTGCCAGCAGTTTAGAAGGAGTAGGGGGCTACTATGGCTACACCTTC	CASSLEGVGGYYGYTF
NA	TRBD1	TRBV9	TRBJ2-3	TGTGCCAGCAGCGTACGGGACAGAGACACAGATACGCAGTATTTT	CASSVRDRDTDTQYF
NA	TRBD1	TRBV7-9	TRBJ2-1	TGTGCCAGCAGCTTAGTGGACAGGGGCAATGAGCAGTTCTTC	CASSLVDRGNEQFF
NA	TRBD2	TRBV5-1	TRBJ2-1	TGCGCCAGCAGCTTAGCTAGCGGGAGGGCCTTTCGACTCCTCCACGGGAATGAGCAGTTCTTC	CASSLASGRAFRLLHGNEQFF
NA	NA	TRBV6-1	TRBJ2-7	TGTGCCAGCAGCTGGGACACCACCTACGAGCAGTACTTC	CASSWDTTYEQYF
NA	NA	TRBV27	TRBJ2-7	TGTGCCAGCAGTTCGACCAGGGGTACCTACGAGCAGTACTTC	CASSSTRGTYEQYF
NA	NA	TRBV5-4	TRBJ1-1	TGTGCCAGCAGCTTGGCCTACGGGAACACTGAAGCTTTCTTT	CASSLAYGNTEAFF
NA	TRBD2	TRBV7-8	TRBJ2-3	TGTGCCAGCAGCTTAGCGTGGGCTAGCGGGAGGGCGACAGATACGCAGTATTTT	CASSLAWASGRATDTQYF
NA	NA	TRBV4-2	TRBJ2-1	TGTGCCAGCAGCCAAGGCAGCTCCTACAATGAGCAGTTCTTC	CASSQGSSYNEQFF
NA	TRBD1	TRBV2	TRBJ1-1	TGTGCCAGCAGCAAGGGACAGGGGGACACTGAAGCTTTCTTT	CASSKGQGDTEAFF